This TCR beta chain was profiled in a study of PD-1 blockade in classical Hodgkin lymphoma. Notes on the study in general: Newly diagnosed patients had baseline TCR diversity that was reportedly lower than that of healthy donors.

Sequenced by immunoSEQ multiplex PCR; TCRdb stores in-frame clones only, minus some. The sample consists of approximately 7,100 clones, 86% of them appearing once. All patients experienced relapse after autologous stem cell transplantation, and brentuximab vedotin exposure was variable. From thawed PBMCs, CD4+ T cells were purified using magnetic negative selection. For this clone: The antigen remains unidentified.

V was cut by 6 bases and J by 5 bases, with 13 bases left in between. This CDR3 region has 12 residues. Germline CDR1 SQVTM, CDR2 ANQGSEA. This sequence was found in a human donor with classical Hodgkin lymphoma. The material was CD4+ T cells from blood, obtained at baseline. This chain uses TRBV29-1 with TRBJ2-5; TRBD1 might be the D (6 bases). The CDR3 reads CSVTGAMETQYF. CDR3 sequence (DNA): TGCAGCGTGACAGGAGCCATGGAGACCCAGTACTTC.